The T cell receptor beta chain described here comes from a study of OX40 agonist ivuxolimab in advanced cancers. Collection of blood occurred at baseline, at cycle 4 day 1, and at cycle 7 day 1. Overall study findings and caveats: By week 6 at 0.1 to 3.0 mg/kg, blood CD4+ and CD8+ T cells had expanded clonally.

The table came from immunoSEQ multiplex PCR; TCRdb's copy has only in-frame clones and leaves some out. This sample has 45,000 or so clones, with approximately 80% found just once. About this clone itself: Its antigen is unidentified.

The source material was CD4+ or CD8+ T cells sorted from blood, sampled in a trial of the OX40 agonist ivuxolimab. This TCR was sampled from an adult with an advanced solid tumor such as melanoma, head and neck, liver or kidney cancer.

The CDR3 protein is CASSLTGPANEQFF. For the CDR3, the DNA is TGTGCCAGCAGTTTAACGGGACCCGCCAATGAGCAGTTCTTC. V and J are TRBV27 and TRBJ2-1; D may be TRBD1 or TRBD2 (5 bases each). V lost 2 bases, J lost 6 bases, and 11 bases lay in between. This CDR3 is 14 amino acids long. Germline-derived CDR1 and CDR2 are MNHEY and SMNVEV (reference sequence).